The source of this TCR beta chain is a study of T cells in Graves' hyperthyroidism and ophthalmopathy. Trimming removed 6 bases from V and 4 bases from J, with 9 bases in between. Germline V gives CDR1 MNHNS, CDR2 SASEGT. The CDR3 spans 12 residues. There are a few counts of this clonotype. Its antigen is unknown. General study points: Most thyroid clonotypes expanded above 0.001 were also detected in blood.

Patients with uncontrolled infections, other autoimmune diseases, pregnancy or lactation were excluded. Amplification of TCR beta CDR3 regions used RNA as the template. Using the HTBI primer set, a first-round RT-PCR was run on the TCR CDR3. TCRdb reprocessed the multiplex PCR reads via MiXCR and lists one record per CDR3 protein. The sample has about 270,000 distinct CDR3 sequences, over 12% seen once. This chain links TRBV6-1 with TRBJ2-5; D call uncertain. This TCR derives from a woman aged 50 to 60 with Graves' hyperthyroidism that later progressed to Graves' ophthalmopathy. Sequenced material: blood. The DNA of the CDR3 is TGTGCCAGCAGAGGACCGCGAGAGACCCAGTACTTC. The encoded protein is CASRGPRETQYF.